The clone carrying this T cell receptor (beta chain) was counted only a few times. The record originates from a study of blood T cell repertoires in COVID-19. This CDR3 is 15 amino acids long. Deletions cut 1 base from V and 0 bases from J, with 9 bases between. Germline CDR1 SNHLY, CDR2 FYNNEI. Some clones are missing from TCRdb's copy, which holds only in-frame ones; the method was immunoSEQ multiplex PCR. The sample holds about 230,000 clones, roughly 85% seen once. The receptor's source is a woman aged 70-85 years with active or convalescent COVID-19. Sequences were obtained from peripheral blood. The J gene is TRBJ1-1, the V gene TRBV2; D not resolved. CDR3 residues: CASSEDAAMNTEAFF. Written as DNA, the CDR3 is TGTGCCAGCAGTGAAGATGCGGCGATGAACACTGAAGCTTTCTTT.